This T cell receptor (beta chain) was observed in a study of blood T cells in healthy people across ages. A second 7 to 11 cycle PCR used barcoded and J-beta primers. TCRdb re-derived calls from the 5' RACE reads in MiXCR, one entry per CDR3 protein. The data show 1.2 million to 1.5 million distinct CDR3 sequences, 55% to 75% seen once. The V end was cut by 7 bases, the J end by 5 bases, with 24 bases between. CDR1 and CDR2 from the germline V gene are DFQATT and SNEGSKA (reference sequence). This CDR3 comprises 16 residues. The chain is built from TRBV20-1 and TRBJ1-5; D remains ambiguous. Sequencing was performed on blood. This TCR was sampled from a man aged 18 to 35 in good health. CDR3 loop: CSVTTTDALFYQPQHF. DNA of the CDR3: TGCAGTGTAACGACTACCGACGCCCTTTTTTATCAGCCCCAGCATTTT.